One sample yielded the 22 T cell receptor beta chains listed below, sequenced in a study of T cells after posttransplantation cyclophosphamide. Generated by immunoSEQ multiplex PCR, the TCRdb table keeps only in-frame clones and is missing some. This table holds about 32,000 clones, over 85% found once. The source material was PBMCs. The origin of the receptors is a woman in her 40s with a blood cancer, CMV-positive, and with a related stem cell donor.

This clone was counted between two and nine times. The V and J genes are TRBV18 and TRBJ2-4; 8 positions match TRBD2. CDR1 and CDR2 (germline): KGHSH, LQKENI. This CDR3 comprises 18 residues. After removal of 5 bases from V and 1 base from J, the junction contained 13 bases not matched to a gene. Here the CDR3 DNA reads TGTGCCAGCTCAGTGTTGCCAGCGGGGGCTGGGGCCAAAAACATTCAGTACTTC. It codes for CASSVLPAGAGAKNIQYF. The full variable domain, completed using reference TRBV18 and TRBJ2-4, is NAGVMQNPRHLVRRRGQEARLRCSPMKGHSHVYWYRQLPEEGLKFMVYLQKENIIDESGMPKERFSAEFPKEGPSILRIQQVVRGDSAAYFCASSVLPAGAGAKNIQYFGAGTRLSVL.

V and J are TRBV4-1 and TRBJ2-1; D is unclear. The CDR3 has 14 residues. Trimming took 0 bases from V and 10 from J, leaving 13 bases between them. Germline CDR1 is MGHRA and CDR2 is YSYEKL. The CDR3, as DNA: TGCGCCAGCAGCCAAGAGGCGGTAGCTAACGAGCAGTTCTTC. It codes for CASSQEAVANEQFF.

This rearrangement joins TRBV6-5 to TRBJ1-1, with TRBD1 as a possible D gene (6 bases). Trimming pared 7 bases from V and 5 bases from J, leaving 17 bases between. The length of the CDR3 is 14 residues. Germline lookup yields CDR1 MNHEY and CDR2 SVGAGI. CDR3 nucleotide sequence: TGTGCCAGCAACCCTACGGGGGGGCGTACTGAAGCTTTCTTT. Encoded protein: CASNPTGGRTEAFF.

J is TRBJ2-2 and V is TRBV5-6; perhaps TRBD1 as D (6 bases). V lost 0 bases and J 0 bases, leaving 9 bases between the germline ends. The CDR3 spans 16 residues. CDR1 and CDR2 from the germline V gene are SGHDT and YYEEEE. As DNA, the CDR3 is TGTGCCAGCAGCTTGGCCGACAGGTCGAACACCGGGGAGCTGTTTTTT. Translating gives CASSLADRSNTGELFF. Full variable domain (rest looked up from reference TRBV5-6 and TRBJ2-2): DAGVTQSPTHLIKTRGQQVTLRCSPKSGHDTVSWYQQALGQGPQFIFQYYEEEERQRGNFPDRFSGHQFPNYSSELNVNALLLGDSALYLCASSLADRSNTGELFFGEGSRLTVL.

The V call is TRBV2, the J call TRBJ1-2, with D maybe TRBD1 (5 bases). Deletions cut 6 bases from V and 3 bases from J, with 14 bases between. Germline V CDR1 and CDR2: SNHLY, FYNNEI. This CDR3 is built from 14 residues. CDR3 sequence: CASRSTATYYGYTF. The CDR3 bases are TGTGCCAGCAGGTCGACAGCCACCTACTATGGCTACACCTTC.

V usage is TRBV7-3 and J usage is TRBJ2-5; TRBD1 matches at 8 bases. J gave up 4 bases and V 5 bases, and 3 bases lay outside the gene matches. This CDR3 spans 13 amino acids. Germline CDR1 SGHTA, CDR2 FQGTGA. The CDR3 DNA follows: TGTGCCAGCAGCCCAGGGGGCCTAGAGACCCAGTACTTC. Protein sequence: CASSPGGLETQYF.

This clone was seen a single time. The chain joins TRBV7-9 to TRBJ1-1; maybe TRBD1 (5 bases). Trimming cost V 1 base and J 4 bases, with 25 bases left between them. Germline V gene data show CDR1 as SEHNR and CDR2 as FQNEAQ (reference sequence). This CDR3 is built from 19 residues. CDR3 bases: TGTGCCAGCAGCTTAGGGGCTCAGAGAATGGGGCTGACCGGCACTGAAGCTTTCTTT. This translates into CASSLGAQRMGLTGTEAFF.

This chain uses TRBV7-3 with TRBJ2-2; 7 bases align to TRBD1. Looked up from germline, CDR1 is SGHTA and CDR2 is FQGTGA. V lost 5 bases to trimming and J lost 0 bases; unmatched junction nucleotides: 9. The CDR3 spans 17 residues. The CDR3: CASSPLPGTANTGELFF. CDR3 nucleotide sequence: TGTGCCAGCAGCCCCCTTCCCGGGACAGCGAACACCGGGGAGCTGTTTTTT.

This clone was detected only once. The J gene is TRBJ1-2, the V gene TRBV7-9; D perhaps matches TRBD1 (6 bases). Trimming took off 5 bases at V and 4 bases at J, with 11 bases between the two ends. Germline values: CDR1 SEHNR, CDR2 FQNEAQ (reference sequence). CDR3 length: 13 residues. CDR3 in amino acids: CASSPGQFYGYTF. The CDR3 DNA reads as TGTGCCAGCAGCCCCGGACAGTTCTATGGCTACACCTTC. The entire variable domain, with the rest obtained from reference TRBV7-9 and TRBJ1-2, is as follows: DTGVSQNPRHKITKRGQNVTFRCDPISEHNRLYWYRQTLGQGPEFLTYFQNEAQLEKSRLLSDRFSAERPKGSFSTLEIQRTEQGDSAMYLCASSPGQFYGYTFGSGTRLTVV.

The V gene is TRBV7-3, the J gene TRBJ2-1, with a tentative D call TRBD1 (5 bases). The CDR3 sequence is 13 residues long. Trimming shortened V by 1 base and J by 7 bases, and 8 bases separated the two germline ends. The germline V gene encodes CDR1 SGHTA and CDR2 FQGTGA. The chain's CDR3 is CASSLSRANEQFF. The CDR3 region has the DNA TGTGCCAGCAGCTTAAGCAGGGCAAATGAGCAGTTCTTC.

CDR3 bases: TGTGCCAGCTCACCTCGGTCAGGGCAAGGCGAGCAGTTCTTC. It translates to CASSPRSGQGEQFF. V usage is TRBV18 and J usage is TRBJ2-1; the D gene is possibly TRBD1 (5 bases). Trimming pared 3 bases from V and 10 bases from J, leaving 16 bases between. This CDR3 has 14 residues. Germline CDR1 is KGHSH and CDR2 is LQKENI. The whole variable domain, remainder taken from reference TRBV18 and TRBJ2-1, is NAGVMQNPRHLVRRRGQEARLRCSPMKGHSHVYWYRQLPEEGLKFMVYLQKENIIDESGMPKERFSAEFPKEGPSILRIQQVVRGDSAAYFCASSPRSGQGEQFFGPGTRLTVL.

The V call is TRBV4-1, the J call TRBJ2-7, with 7 positions matching TRBD1. J was trimmed by 0 bases and V by 4 bases; bases with no gene match: 6. The CDR3 loop spans 15 amino acids. Germline CDR1 is MGHRA and CDR2 is YSYEKL. The CDR3 DNA reads TGCGCCAGCAGCCTCACCGGGACAGCCTCCTACGAGCAGTACTTC. Its protein product is CASSLTGTASYEQYF.

V usage is TRBV19 and J usage is TRBJ1-1, with D possibly TRBD1 on 5 matching bases. The CDR3 is 13 amino acids. V was trimmed by 6 bases and J by 0 bases, leaving 8 bases between them. Per germline, CDR1 LNHDA and CDR2 SQIVND (reference sequence). CDR3 nucleotide sequence: TGTGCCAGTAGCGGGGGTATGAACACTGAAGCTTTCTTT. Its translation is CASSGGMNTEAFF. Supplemented by reference TRBV19 and TRBJ1-1, the full variable domain reads DGGITQSPKYLFRKEGQNVTLSCEQNLNHDAMYWYRQDPGQGLRLIYYSQIVNDFQKGDIAEGYSVSREKKESFPLTVTSAQKNPTAFYLCASSGGMNTEAFFGQGTRLTVV.

In this sample, this clone turned up a few times. V usage is TRBV7-9 and J usage is TRBJ1-4; tentatively, D is TRBD1 (6 bases). The CDR3 extends over 15 amino acids. CDR1 is SEHNR, CDR2 FQNEAQ, per germline (reference sequence). Deletions cut 0 bases from V and 5 bases from J, with 10 bases between. The CDR3 protein is CASSLAGGLNEKLFF. The CDR3 region has the DNA TGTGCCAGCAGCTTAGCGGGGGGGCTCAATGAAAAACTGTTTTTT.

The CDR3 here is CASSQDQPSGNTEAFF. CDR3 nucleotide sequence: TGCGCCAGCAGCCAAGATCAACCGTCGGGGAACACTGAAGCTTTCTTT. J is TRBJ1-1 and V is TRBV4-1; unclear D gene. Germline CDR1 reads MGHRA; CDR2 reads YSYEKL. Trimming took off 0 bases at V and 1 base at J, with 12 bases between the two ends. CDR3 length equals 16 residues.

The chain uses TRBV4-3 and TRBJ1-6; no firm D call. Between the trimmed V and J ends, which lost 4 bases and 9 bases, there was a span of 10 bases. Germline-derived CDR1 and CDR2 are LGHNA and YSLEER. The CDR3 runs 13 residues. DNA of the CDR3: TGCGCCAGCAGCCTTCTTTACATTTCACCCCTCCACTTT. It is translated as CASSLLYISPLHF.

The sample holds a few counts of this clone. The chain combines TRBV6-1 with TRBJ1-1; D unresolved. The CDR3 contains 11 residues. V lost 11 bases and J lost 1, with 8 bases in between. The germline V gene has CDR1 MNHNS and CDR2 SASEGT. This CDR3 reads CASARNTEAFF. The CDR3 DNA sequence: TGTGCCTCCGCGAGGAACACTGAAGCTTTCTTT.

CDR3 residues: CASSFQGLSANTIYF. The CDR3 DNA reads TGTGCCAGCAGCTTCCAGGGGCTTAGTGCAAACACCATATATTTT. V gene TRBV7-9 combines with J gene TRBJ1-3; D may be TRBD1 (6 bases). Germline loops: CDR1 SEHNR, CDR2 FQNEAQ (reference sequence). V dropped 3 bases and J dropped 6 bases, with 15 bases sitting between them. The CDR3 loop spans 15 amino acids.

The chain links TRBV7-9 to TRBJ2-7; 7 positions match TRBD1. Germline V gene data show CDR1 as SEHNR and CDR2 as FQNEAQ (reference sequence). The CDR3 contains 14 residues. V shed 8 bases and J 2 bases; nucleotides not matched to a gene: 9. CDR3 amino acids: CASGLTGLPYEQYF. CDR3 in DNA: TGTGCCAGCGGTCTGACAGGGCTTCCCTACGAGCAGTACTTC.

The rearrangement uses TRBV6-1 and TRBJ1-2; weak D call: TRBD1 (6 bases). Germline CDR1 reads MNHNS; CDR2 reads SASEGT. This CDR3 has 14 residues. Trimming cost V 4 bases and J 1 base, with 10 bases left between them. In DNA form, the CDR3 reads TGTGCCAGCAGTGTAAACAGGGATAACTATGGCTACACCTTC. Amino acids: CASSVNRDNYGYTF.

The V and J genes are TRBV11-2 and TRBJ1-1; D unresolved. V was cut by 1 base and J by 7 bases, with 16 bases left in between. CDR3 length: 15 residues. Germline V CDR1 and CDR2: SGHAT, FQNNGV. CDR3 amino acids: CASSLGSGIWVEAFF. The CDR3 nucleotides are TGTGCCAGCAGCTTAGGGTCGGGGATTTGGGTTGAAGCTTTCTTT.

This clone appeared a few times. The chain combines TRBV6-1 with TRBJ2-7; D is unresolved. The CDR3 runs 13 residues. V was pared by 3 bases and J by 3 bases, with 9 bases between. Germline V gene sequence: CDR1 MNHNS, CDR2 SASEGT. The DNA of the CDR3 is TGTGCCAGCAGTGACTCTCCGGGCTACGAGCAGTACTTC. This encodes CASSDSPGYEQYF.